These T cell receptor beta chains were read from a single sample in a study of OX40 agonist ivuxolimab in advanced cancers. Generated by immunoSEQ multiplex PCR, the TCRdb table keeps only in-frame clones and is missing some. The sample has about 120,000 clones, roughly 95% seen once. Material: CD4+ or CD8+ T cells sorted from blood, obtained in a trial of the OX40 agonist ivuxolimab. Receptor source: an adult with an advanced solid tumor such as melanoma, head and neck, liver or kidney cancer. CDR3s include the opening cysteine and the closing phenylalanine or tryptophan. A D gene is named only where the DNA matches it firmly. Size tells how often a clone was seen (once, few, many) or the class of an expanded clone, and some rows leave it out.

.,.,TRBV9,TRBJ2-4,TGTGCCAGCAGCCCCCGGGGAAGAGGGGGCAAAAACATTCAGTACTTC,CASSPRGRGGKNIQYF
.,once,TRBV20-1,TRBJ1-1,TGCAGTGCTAGGGGGGGGAAAGCTTTCTTT,CSARGGKAFF
.,once,TRBV4-3,TRBJ2-2,TGCGCCAGCAGCACAACAGGGAACACCGGGGAGCTGTTTTTT,CASSTTGNTGELFF
.,.,TRBV19,TRBJ2-2,TGTGCCAGTAGTATGGAGGACGGTCTTGCCGGGGAGCTGTTTTTT,CASSMEDGLAGELFF
.,.,TRBV5-1,TRBJ2-2,TGCGCCAGCAGCTTGGGCCAGACGTACACCGGGGAGCTGTTTTTT,CASSLGQTYTGELFF
TRBD1,.,TRBV12-5,TRBJ2-2,TGTGCTAGTGGCTCCCGTCCAGGGGGCGGGACCGGGGAGCTGTTTTTT,CASGSRPGGGTGELFF
.,.,TRBV18,TRBJ1-5,TGTGCCAGCTCACCCTCGGGGGTTGGCCAGCCCCAGCATTTT,CASSPSGVGQPQHF
.,.,TRBV5-5,TRBJ1-4,TGTGCCAGCAGCTCCCAAGGGGGAGAAAAACTGTTTTTT,CASSSQGGEKLFF
TRBD1,.,TRBV7-9,TRBJ2-7,TGTGCCAGCAGCCTGGGACAGGGTTACTACGAGCAGTACTTC,CASSLGQGYYEQYF
TRBD1,.,TRBV5-4,TRBJ2-7,TGTGCCAGCAGCCAGCCGGGACAGCCATACGAGCAGTACTTC,CASSQPGQPYEQYF
.,once,TRBV27,TRBJ2-1,TGTGCCAGCAGGGCCTCGGGTTGGAGCTCCTACAATGAGCAGTTCTTC,CASRASGWSSYNEQFF